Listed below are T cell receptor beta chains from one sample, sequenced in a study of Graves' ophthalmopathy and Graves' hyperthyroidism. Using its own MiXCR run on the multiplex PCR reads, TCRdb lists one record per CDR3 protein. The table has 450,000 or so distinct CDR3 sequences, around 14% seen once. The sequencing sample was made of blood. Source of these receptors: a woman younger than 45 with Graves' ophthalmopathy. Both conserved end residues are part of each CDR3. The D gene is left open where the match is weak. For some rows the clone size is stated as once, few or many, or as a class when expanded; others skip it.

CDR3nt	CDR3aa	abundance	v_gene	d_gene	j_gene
TGTGCCAGCAGTTTATCCCTCGGGACAGGTGATTTTGAAGCTTTCTTT	CASSLSLGTGDFEAFF	few	TRBV28	TRBD1	TRBJ1-1
TGTGCCAGTAGTAATGGGGGCCCAGACACTGAAGCTTTCTTT	CASSNGGPDTEAFF	.	TRBV19	.	TRBJ1-1
TGTGCCACCAGTGGGGACCATAGCAATCAGCCCCAGCATTTT	CATSGDHSNQPQHF	.	TRBV24-1	.	TRBJ1-5
TGCGCCAGCAGCTTGGACAGAAGCCTGAACACTGAAGCTTTCTTT	CASSLDRSLNTEAFF	many	TRBV5-1	.	TRBJ1-1
TGTGCCAGCAGCCAAGAGGGCACAGGGAACACTGAAGCTTTCTTT	CASSQEGTGNTEAFF	many	TRBV4-2	.	TRBJ1-1
TGTGCCAGCAGAGCGACAGGGCTGCACGAGCAGTACTTC	CASRATGLHEQYF	many	TRBV6-5	TRBD1	TRBJ2-7
TGTGCCAGCAGTTTCCGACTTCAAGGCGACGAGCAGTACTTC	CASSFRLQGDEQYF	many	TRBV12-3/TRBV12-4	.	TRBJ2-7
TGCGCCAGCAGCTTGGCGTCGATCGGCGAGCAGTACTTC	CASSLASIGEQYF	many	TRBV5-1	.	TRBJ2-7
TGTGCCAGCAGTCCTCTCCCTGCTCTGACCGTGGCGCAGTATTTT	CASSPLPALTVAQYF	.	TRBV12-3/TRBV12-4	.	TRBJ2-3
TGTGCCAGCACCCGAGGGGGACCCCGAGCCTACGAGCAGTACTTC	CASTRGGPRAYEQYF	many	TRBV28	.	TRBJ2-7
TGTGCCAGCTTCCCCAACGGCTATGGCTACACCTTC	CASFPNGYGYTF	many	TRBV6-1	.	TRBJ1-2
TGCGCCAGCAGCCAATTTGAGGGGGCCAATCAGCCCCAGCATTTT	CASSQFEGANQPQHF	.	TRBV4-1	TRBD1	TRBJ1-5
TGCAGCGTTGATCTCGGGGAGCTGTTTTTT	CSVDLGELFF	many	TRBV29-1	.	TRBJ2-2
TGTGCCATCAGTGAGGGGATCCACGAGCAGTACTTC	CAISEGIHEQYF	.	TRBV10-3	.	TRBJ2-7
TGCGCCAGTAGTGCCGACAGGATAAGCGGGCTCGAGCAGTACTTC	CASSADRISGLEQYF	many	TRBV19	.	TRBJ2-7
TGTGCCAGCAGTTCCATCGCGTCTACAGGCTACGTATTAGACGAGCAGTACTTC	CASSSIASTGYVLDEQYF	many	TRBV28	.	TRBJ2-7
TGTGCCAGCAGTAAAAGAGATACGCAGTATTTT	CASSKRDTQYF	once	TRBV6-1	.	TRBJ2-3
TGTGCCAGCAGTTACTCGGACGGGGGGCTGGGCTACGAGCAGTACTTC	CASSYSDGGLGYEQYF	many	TRBV6-5	.	TRBJ2-7
TGTGCCAGCAGTACCCGGGACAGGGGTTTTACGGTAGCTTTCTTT	CASSTRDRGFTVAFF	many	TRBV25-1	TRBD1	TRBJ1-1
TGTGCCAGCATCCAAGATTGGGGATACGAGCAGTACTTC	CASIQDWGYEQYF	many	TRBV12-3/TRBV12-4	.	TRBJ2-7
TGTGCCAGCAGTTACTCGATGTGGGGGGATACTGAAGCTTTCTTT	CASSYSMWGDTEAFF	many	TRBV6-5	.	TRBJ1-1
TGCAGCGTTGAGTTAGCGTCCAGCTCCTACGAGCAGTACTTC	CSVELASSSYEQYF	many	TRBV29-1	.	TRBJ2-7
TGTGCCAGCAGTAACAGGGGGAGGAACATTAAGTACTTC	CASSNRGRNIKYF	many	TRBV6-5	TRBD1	TRBJ2-4